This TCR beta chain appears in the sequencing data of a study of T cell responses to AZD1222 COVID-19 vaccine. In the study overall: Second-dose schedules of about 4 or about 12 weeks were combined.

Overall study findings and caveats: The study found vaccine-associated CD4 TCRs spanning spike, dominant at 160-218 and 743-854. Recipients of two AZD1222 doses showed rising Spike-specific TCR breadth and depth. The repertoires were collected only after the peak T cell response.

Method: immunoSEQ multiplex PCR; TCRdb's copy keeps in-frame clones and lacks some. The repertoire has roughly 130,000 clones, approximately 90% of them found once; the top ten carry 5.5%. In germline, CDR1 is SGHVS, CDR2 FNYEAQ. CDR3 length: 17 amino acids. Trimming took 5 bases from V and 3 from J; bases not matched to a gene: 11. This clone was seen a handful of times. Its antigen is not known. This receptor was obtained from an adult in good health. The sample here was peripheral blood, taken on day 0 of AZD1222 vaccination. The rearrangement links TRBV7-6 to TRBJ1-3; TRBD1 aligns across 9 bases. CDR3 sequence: CASSPRRDRAYGNTIYF. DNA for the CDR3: TGTGCCAGCAGCCCACGAAGGGACAGGGCTTATGGAAACACCATATATTTT.